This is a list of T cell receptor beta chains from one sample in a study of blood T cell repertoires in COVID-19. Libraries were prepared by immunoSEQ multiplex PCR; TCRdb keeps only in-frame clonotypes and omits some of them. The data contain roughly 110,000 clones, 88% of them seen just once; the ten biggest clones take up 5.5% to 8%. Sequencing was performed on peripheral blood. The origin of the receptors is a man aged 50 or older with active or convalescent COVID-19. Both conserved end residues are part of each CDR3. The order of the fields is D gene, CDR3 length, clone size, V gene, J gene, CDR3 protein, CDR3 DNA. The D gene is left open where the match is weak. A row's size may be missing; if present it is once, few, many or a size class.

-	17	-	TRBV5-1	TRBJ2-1	CASSLVPALSVNNEQFF	TGCGCCAGCAGCTTGGTCCCTGCTTTGTCGGTAAACAATGAGCAGTTCTTC
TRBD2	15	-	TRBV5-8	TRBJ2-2	CASSSGTRNTGELFF	TGTGCCAGCAGCTCCGGGACTAGAAACACCGGGGAGCTGTTTTTT
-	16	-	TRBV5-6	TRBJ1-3	CASSLVGADSGNTIYF	TGTGCCAGCAGCTTGGTTGGGGCAGACTCTGGAAACACCATATATTTT
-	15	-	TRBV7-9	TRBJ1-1	CASSLAAGGPKEAFF	TGTGCCAGCAGCTTAGCGGCGGGGGGCCCAAAGGAAGCTTTCTTT
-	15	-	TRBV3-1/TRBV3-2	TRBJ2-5	CASMRGSSVQETQYF	TGTGCCAGCATGAGAGGGTCTAGCGTCCAAGAGACCCAGTACTTC
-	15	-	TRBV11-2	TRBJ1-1	CASSFRSGSISEAFF	TGTGCCAGCAGCTTCCGGTCGGGGTCAATCTCTGAAGCTTTCTTT
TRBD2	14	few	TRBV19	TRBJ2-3	CASTSGEGTDTQYF	TGTGCCAGTACTAGCGGGGAAGGGACAGATACGCAGTATTTT
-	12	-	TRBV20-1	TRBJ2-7	CSASRQGGEQYF	TGCAGTGCTAGTCGACAGGGAGGCGAGCAGTACTTC
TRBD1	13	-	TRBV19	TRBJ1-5	CASNDRGGQPQHF	TGTGCCAGTAACGACAGGGGCGGTCAGCCCCAGCATTTT
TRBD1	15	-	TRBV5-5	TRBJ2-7	CASTLRTGFFDEQYF	TGTGCCAGCACCCTTCGGACAGGGTTCTTCGACGAGCAGTACTTC
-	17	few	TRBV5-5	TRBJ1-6	CASSLDPGSVSMSPLHF	TGTGCCAGCAGCTTGGATCCAGGGTCGGTTTCGATGTCACCCCTCCACTTT
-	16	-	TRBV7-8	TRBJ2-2	CASSLLRRTNTGELFF	TGTGCCAGCAGCTTACTAAGGCGGACGAACACCGGGGAGCTGTTTTTT
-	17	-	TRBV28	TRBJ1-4	CASSLYMGAATNEKLFF	TGTGCCAGCAGTTTATATATGGGGGCTGCAACTAATGAAAAACTGTTTTTT
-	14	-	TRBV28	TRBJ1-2	CASSLFAGAEGYTF	TGTGCCAGCAGTTTATTTGCAGGGGCGGAGGGCTACACCTTC
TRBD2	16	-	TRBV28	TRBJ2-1	CASSLGLAGPYNEQFF	TGTGCCAGCAGTCTCGGACTAGCGGGACCCTACAATGAGCAGTTCTTC
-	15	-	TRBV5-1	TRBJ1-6	CASSLGQTYNSPLHF	TGCGCCAGCAGCTTGGGACAGACCTATAATTCACCCCTCCACTTT
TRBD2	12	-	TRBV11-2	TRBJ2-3	CASSLGLAEQYF	TGTGCCAGCAGCTTAGGACTAGCGGAACAGTATTTT
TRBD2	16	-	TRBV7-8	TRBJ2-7	CASSPPLLTSTYEQYF	TGTGCCAGCAGCCCGCCGCTCTTGACTAGCACCTACGAGCAGTACTTC
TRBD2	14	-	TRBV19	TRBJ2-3	CASTLAETTDTQYF	TGTGCCAGCACACTAGCGGAGACCACAGATACGCAGTATTTT
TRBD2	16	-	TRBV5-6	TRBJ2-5	CASRRQGAGGQETQYF	TGTGCCAGCAGGCGCCAGGGAGCGGGAGGGCAAGAGACCCAGTACTTC
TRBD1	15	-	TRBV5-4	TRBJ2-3	CASSLDRGYTDTQYF	TGTGCCAGCAGCTTGGACAGGGGCTACACAGATACGCAGTATTTT
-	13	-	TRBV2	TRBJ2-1	CASSEPFNNEQFF	TGTGCCAGCAGTGAACCATTCAATAATGAGCAGTTCTTC
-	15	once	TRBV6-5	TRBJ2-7	CASSYPVGGRNEQYF	TGTGCCAGCAGTTACCCGGTCGGGGGTCGGAACGAGCAGTACTTC
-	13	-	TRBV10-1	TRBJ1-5	CASSRDSNQPQHF	TGCGCCAGCAGCAGGGATAGCAATCAGCCCCAGCATTTT
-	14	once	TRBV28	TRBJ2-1	CASTLITTPNEQFF	TGTGCCAGCACCCTCATCACTACTCCCAATGAGCAGTTCTTC
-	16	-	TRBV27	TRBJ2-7	CASSLYPGRSSYEQYF	TGTGCCAGCAGTTTATATCCGGGTAGATCTAGTTACGAGCAGTACTTC
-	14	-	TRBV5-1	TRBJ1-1	CASSLSGQNTEAFF	TGCGCCAGCAGCTTGAGTGGACAGAACACTGAAGCTTTCTTT
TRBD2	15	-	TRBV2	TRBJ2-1	CASSEWGLESNEQFF	TGTGCCAGCAGTGAATGGGGACTAGAGTCCAATGAGCAGTTCTTC
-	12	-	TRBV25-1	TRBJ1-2	CASSEPRGFGTF	TGTGCCAGCAGCGAACCCCGGGGTTTCGGCACCTTC
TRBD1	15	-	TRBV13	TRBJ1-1	CASSRGQRMNTEAFF	TGTGCCAGCAGCCGGGGACAGAGAATGAACACTGAAGCTTTCTTT
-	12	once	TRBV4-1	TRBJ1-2	CASSSTGYGYTF	TGCGCCAGCAGCTCGACGGGCTATGGCTACACCTTC
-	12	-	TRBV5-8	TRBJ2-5	CASSLEGAGQYF	TGTGCCAGCAGCCTGGAAGGGGCCGGCCAGTACTTC
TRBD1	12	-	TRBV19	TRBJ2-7	CAGGQVPNEQYF	TGTGCCGGCGGACAGGTCCCCAACGAGCAGTACTTC
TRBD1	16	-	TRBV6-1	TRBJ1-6	CASSEAGDSWNSPLHF	TGTGCCAGCAGTGAAGCGGGGGACAGCTGGAATTCACCCCTCCACTTT
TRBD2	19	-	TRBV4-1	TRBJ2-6	CASSHLLAVLSSGANVLTF	TGCGCCAGCAGCCACCTCCTAGCGGTCTTGTCCTCTGGGGCCAACGTCCTGACTTTC
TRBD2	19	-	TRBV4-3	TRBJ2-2	CASSQAASGSSFGSGELFF	TGCGCCAGCAGCCAAGCCGCTAGCGGGAGCTCCTTCGGTTCCGGGGAGCTGTTTTTT
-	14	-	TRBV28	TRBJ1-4	CATNRGQINEKLFF	TGTGCCACTAATCGAGGACAGATTAATGAAAAACTGTTTTTT
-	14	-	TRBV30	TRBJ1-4	CAWSVGTGSEKLFF	TGTGCCTGGAGTGTGGGAACAGGGAGTGAAAAACTGTTTTTT
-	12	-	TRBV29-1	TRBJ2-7	CSVVVSSYEQYF	TGCAGCGTTGTCGTGAGCTCCTACGAGCAGTACTTC
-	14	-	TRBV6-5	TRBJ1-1	CASSAEGGDTEAFF	TGTGCCAGCAGCGCTGAGGGGGGGGACACTGAAGCTTTCTTT
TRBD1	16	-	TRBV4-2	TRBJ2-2	CASSQDRGTAAGELFF	TGTGCCAGCAGCCAAGACAGGGGGACAGCGGCCGGGGAGCTGTTTTTT
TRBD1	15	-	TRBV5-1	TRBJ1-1	CASSLAGQGNTEAFF	TGCGCCAGCAGCTTGGCGGGACAGGGAAACACTGAAGCTTTCTTT
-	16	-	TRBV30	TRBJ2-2	CAWRGYGRSDTGELFF	TGTGCCTGGAGGGGCTACGGGAGATCTGACACCGGGGAGCTGTTTTTT
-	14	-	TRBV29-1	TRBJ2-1	CSVERQSSYNEQFF	TGCAGCGTTGAACGACAGTCCTCCTACAATGAGCAGTTCTTC
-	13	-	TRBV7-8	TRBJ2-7	CASSLTSDYEQYF	TGTGCCAGCAGCTTAACAAGCGACTACGAGCAGTACTTC
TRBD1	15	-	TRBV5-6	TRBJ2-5	CASSLGPGQQETQYF	TGTGCCAGCAGCTTGGGACCGGGACAGCAAGAGACCCAGTACTTC
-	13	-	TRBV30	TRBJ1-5	CAWSVQGNQPQHF	TGTGCCTGGAGTGTTCAGGGCAATCAGCCCCAGCATTTT
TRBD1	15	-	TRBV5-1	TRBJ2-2	CASSLRQGSTGELFF	TGCGCCAGCAGCTTACGACAGGGTAGCACCGGGGAGCTGTTTTTT
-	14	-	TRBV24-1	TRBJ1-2	CATSASGGNYGYTF	TGTGCCACCAGTGCCTCGGGAGGGAACTATGGCTACACCTTC
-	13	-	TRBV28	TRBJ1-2	CASSPRVGYGYTF	TGTGCCAGCAGTCCCCGGGTGGGCTATGGCTACACCTTC